This TCR beta chain was captured in a study of blood T cell repertoires in COVID-19. Clones were read by immunoSEQ multiplex PCR, and TCRdb kept only the in-frame ones, dropping some. Among 75,000 to 95,000 clones listed, about 87% were seen once. Looked up from germline, CDR1 is KGHSH and CDR2 is LQKENI. V trimming: 1 base; J trimming: 4 bases; junction bases outside the gene matches: 3. The CDR3 runs to 15 residues. The sample comprised peripheral blood. This sequence was found in a human donor in a cohort sampled during active COVID-19. J is TRBJ2-2 and V is TRBV18, with 7 nucleotides matching TRBD2. In nucleotides, the CDR3 is TGTGCCAGCTCACCACAGCGGGAACTCACCGGGGAGCTGTTTTTT. Translating gives CASSPQRELTGELFF.